Listed here are 2 T cell receptor beta chains from one sample, sequenced in a study of cytomegalovirus exposure and HLA in healthy donors. Profiling relied on immunoSEQ multiplex PCR, and the TCRdb table lists in-frame clones only, not all of them. The sample carries some 190,000 clones, around 86% recorded once. The sequenced sample was PBMCs. The source of these receptors is a woman aged 18-29 years in good health and CMV-seronegative.

The rearrangement uses TRBV9 and TRBJ1-4; tentative D call: TRBD1 (6 bases). Between the trimmed V and J ends, which lost 4 bases and 4 bases, there was a span of 20 bases. The CDR3 contains 17 residues. Germline V gives CDR1 SGDLS, CDR2 YYNGEE. DNA of the CDR3: TGTGCCAGCAGCCCTCGAGCGACAGGTCCGGGTAATGAAAAACTGTTTTTT. It yields the protein CASSPRATGPGNEKLFF. Full variable domain (remainder filled in from reference TRBV9 and TRBJ1-4): DSGVTQTPKHLITATGQRVTLRCSPRSGDLSVYWYQQSLDQGLQFLIQYYNGEERAKGNILERFSAQQFPDLHSELNLSSLELGDSALYFCASSPRATGPGNEKLFFGSGTQLSVL.

This clone was counted ten times or more. The V and J genes are TRBV30 and TRBJ1-1, with D possibly being TRBD1 (5 bases). Trimming took 4 bases from V and 11 from J, leaving 17 bases between them. The CDR3 has 12 residues. In germline, CDR1 is GTSNPN, CDR2 SVGIG (reference sequence). CDR3: CAWTHAQARAFF. The CDR3 region has the DNA TGTGCCTGGACCCACGCACAGGCAAGGGCTTTCTTT.